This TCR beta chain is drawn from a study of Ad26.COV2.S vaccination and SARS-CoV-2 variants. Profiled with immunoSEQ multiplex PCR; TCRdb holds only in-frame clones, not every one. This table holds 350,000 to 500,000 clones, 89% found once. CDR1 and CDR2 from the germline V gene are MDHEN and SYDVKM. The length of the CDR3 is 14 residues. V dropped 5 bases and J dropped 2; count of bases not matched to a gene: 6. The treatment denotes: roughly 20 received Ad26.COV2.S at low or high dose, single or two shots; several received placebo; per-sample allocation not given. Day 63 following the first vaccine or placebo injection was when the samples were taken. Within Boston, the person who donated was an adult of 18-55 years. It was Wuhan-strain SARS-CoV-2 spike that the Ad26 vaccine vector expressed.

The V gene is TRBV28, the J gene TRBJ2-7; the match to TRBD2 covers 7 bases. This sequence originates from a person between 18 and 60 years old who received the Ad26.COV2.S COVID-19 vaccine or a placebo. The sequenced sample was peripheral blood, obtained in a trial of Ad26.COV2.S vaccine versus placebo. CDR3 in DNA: TGTGCCAGCAGTGACATGGGGGGGGCCTACGAGCAGTACTTC. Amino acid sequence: CASSDMGGAYEQYF.